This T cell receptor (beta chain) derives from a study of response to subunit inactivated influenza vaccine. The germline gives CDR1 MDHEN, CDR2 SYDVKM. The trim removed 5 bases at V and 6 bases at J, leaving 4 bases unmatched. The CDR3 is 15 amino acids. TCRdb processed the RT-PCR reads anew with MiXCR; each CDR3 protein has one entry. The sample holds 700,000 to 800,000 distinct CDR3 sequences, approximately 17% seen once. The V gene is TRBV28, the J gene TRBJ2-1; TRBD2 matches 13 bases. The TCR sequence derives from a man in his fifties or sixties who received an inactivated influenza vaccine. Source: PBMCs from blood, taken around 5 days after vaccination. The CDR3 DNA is TGTGCCAGCAGTATTACTAGCGGGGGGGGCAATGAGCAGTTCTTC. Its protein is CASSITSGGGNEQFF.